What follows are 27 T cell receptor beta chains derived from one specimen sequenced in a study of blood T cell repertoires in COVID-19 (dated by TCRdb to about 2020). Library construction relied on the immunoSEQ multiplex PCR assay. In its TCRdb copy, this immuneACCESS table keeps in-frame sequences only and misses some clones. Where compared with another copy, unresolved V genes explain less than half of these, and the others have no known cause. The table for this sample lists some 200,000 clones; more than 80% of them were counted only once. The top ten clonotypes cover over 0.95% of the sample. Sequenced material: peripheral blood. The receptors here all came from a woman in her twenties or thirties with COVID-19, enrolled during active disease.

The genes are TRBV19 and TRBJ2-3; D is possibly TRBD2 (6 bases). Germline-derived CDR1 and CDR2 are LNHDA and SQIVND (reference sequence). The CDR3 covers 13 residues. With 6 bases removed from V and 2 bases from J, the gap between germline ends came to 9 bases. The CDR3 DNA sequence: TGTGCCAGTAGCGGGGGAGACACAGATACGCAGTATTTT. Translation: CASSGGDTDTQYF.

The rearrangement uses TRBV3-1 (or the pseudogene TRBV3-2) and TRBJ2-7, with a weak D call TRBD2 (6 bases). V lost 1 base and J lost 6, with 13 bases in between. The CDR3 consists of 14 residues. Germline CDR1 reads LGHDT; CDR2 reads YNNKEL (reference sequence). In nucleotides, the CDR3 is TGTGCCAGCAGCCAAGTTACTCGGAGGGGCGAGCAGTACTTC. This encodes CASSQVTRRGEQYF.

The V gene is TRBV7-9, the J gene TRBJ1-2; no firm D call. Germline CDR1 is SEHNR and CDR2 is FQNEAQ (reference sequence). Trimming removed 1 base at V and 3 bases at J, with 6 bases between. The CDR3 consists of 13 residues. CDR3 in amino acids: CASSLDSDYGYTF. CDR3 coding DNA: TGTGCCAGCAGCTTAGATTCTGACTATGGCTACACCTTC.

The J gene is TRBJ2-7, the V gene TRBV6-5, with 7 positions matching TRBD1. The CDR3 totals 12 residues. V was clipped by 2 bases and J by 9 bases; unmatched bases: 4. The germline V gene has CDR1 MNHEY and CDR2 SVGAGI. DNA of the CDR3: TGTGCCAGCAGTTACGACAGGGTAGGGCAGTACTTC. Amino acids: CASSYDRVGQYF.

This chain connects TRBV9 to TRBJ1-2, with D hard to call. Trimming took off 0 bases at V and 3 bases at J, with 15 bases between the two ends. Germline values: CDR1 SGDLS, CDR2 YYNGEE. The CDR3 is made up of 16 amino acids. The CDR3 DNA is TGTGCCAGCAGCGTAGCTCTAGGAGGGAGTTACTATGGCTACACCTTC. Residues: CASSVALGGSYYGYTF.

J is TRBJ2-7 and V is TRBV7-2; TRBD1 aligns across 8 bases. V dropped 2 bases and J dropped 4; count of bases not matched to a gene: 7. The CDR3 runs 15 residues. Germline CDR1 and CDR2: SGHTA and FQGNSA. The CDR3 region is CASSLLAGGAYEQYF. CDR3 coding DNA: TGTGCCAGCAGCTTACTAGCAGGGGGCGCGTACGAGCAGTACTTC.

The gene calls are TRBV19 and TRBJ1-5; 11 bases align to TRBD1. The CDR3 has 15 amino acids. V dropped 10 bases and J dropped 7; count of bases not matched to a gene: 12. The germline V gene has CDR1 LNHDA and CDR2 SQIVND (reference sequence). CDR3 in amino acids: CATGQGASGGQPQHF. For the CDR3, the DNA is TGTGCCACCGGACAGGGGGCGTCGGGAGGACAGCCCCAGCATTTT.

The chain joins TRBV30 to TRBJ1-2; D unclear. There are 16 residues in the CDR3. In germline, CDR1 is GTSNPN, CDR2 SVGIG (reference sequence). V lost 3 bases and J 2 bases, leaving 19 bases between the germline ends. The CDR3 loop reads CAWRAGRERINYGYTF. CDR3 nucleotide sequence: TGTGCCTGGAGGGCGGGGAGGGAGAGGATCAACTATGGCTACACCTTC.

The chain carries TRBV6-5 and TRBJ1-5; weak D call: TRBD1 (5 bases). The CDR3 covers 13 residues. V lost 4 bases and J 7 bases, leaving 11 bases between the germline ends. Germline V gene sequence: CDR1 MNHEY, CDR2 SVGAGI. The CDR3 loop reads CASSSGGGQPQHF. The CDR3 DNA sequence: TGTGCCAGCAGTTCGGGGGGGGGACAGCCCCAGCATTTT.

The chain combines TRBV3-1 (or the pseudogene TRBV3-2) with TRBJ2-7, with TRBD1 identical over 7 bases. V was pared by 0 bases and J by 5 bases, with 10 bases of the junction left unmatched. Germline V CDR1 and CDR2: LGHDT, YNNKEL (reference sequence). The CDR3 consists of 16 residues. The chain's CDR3 is CASSQEASRGSDEQYF. The DNA of the CDR3 is TGTGCCAGCAGCCAAGAAGCCTCCAGGGGGAGCGACGAGCAGTACTTC.

The chain employs TRBV7-9 and TRBJ1-2, with TRBD1 as a possible D gene (6 bases). The CDR3 extends over 17 amino acids. The germline CDR1 and CDR2 sequences are SEHNR and FQNEAQ (reference sequence). Trimming stripped 7 bases from V and 2 bases from J, with 23 bases between. The CDR3 here is CASTQNSPGHLNYGYTF. CDR3 in DNA: TGTGCCAGCACCCAGAATTCACCGGGACACCTAAACTATGGCTACACCTTC.

The V call is TRBV18, the J call TRBJ1-1; D possibly corresponds to TRBD1 (5 bases). The CDR3 extends over 15 amino acids. The germline gives CDR1 KGHSH, CDR2 LQKENI. V gave up 1 base and J gave up 0 bases, with 9 bases separating them. As DNA, the CDR3 is TGTGCCAGCTCACCACAGGGGAAAATGAACACTGAAGCTTTCTTT. Encoded protein: CASSPQGKMNTEAFF.

The chain links TRBV2 to TRBJ2-1; perhaps TRBD1 as D (5 bases). Trimming took 8 bases from V and 10 from J, leaving 9 bases between them. The CDR3 contains 10 residues. Germline CDR1 is SNHLY and CDR2 is FYNNEI. CDR3 sequence (DNA): TGTGCCAGCGGGGCCGTGGAGCAGTTCTTC. It is translated as CASGAVEQFF.

V and J are TRBV9 and TRBJ1-5, with D tentatively TRBD1 (5 bases). This CDR3 spans 14 amino acids. CDR1 is SGDLS and CDR2 is YYNGEE in the germline V gene. V shed 0 bases and J shed 4 bases, with 8 bases lying between them. CDR3 residues: CASSVGSGNQPQHF. CDR3 DNA: TGTGCCAGCAGCGTAGGGTCAGGGAATCAGCCCCAGCATTTT.

This clone was detected only a few times. The rearrangement uses TRBV27 and TRBJ2-2; 11 bases line up with TRBD2. V dropped 7 bases and J dropped 5; count of bases not matched to a gene: 6. Germline V gene data show CDR1 as MNHEY and CDR2 as SMNVEV (reference sequence). There are 15 residues in the CDR3. CDR3 sequence (DNA): TGTGCCAGCACTCTCCGACTAGCGGGGACCGGGGAGCTGTTTTTT. This translates into CASTLRLAGTGELFF.

The rearrangement links TRBV7-9 to TRBJ1-2; no reliable D call. Per germline, CDR1 SEHNR and CDR2 FQNEAQ (reference sequence). The CDR3 contains 16 residues. V was cut by 5 bases and J by 0 bases, with 16 bases left in between. CDR3 DNA sequence: TGTGCCAGCAGCCTTACTATTCCCGATCCTAACTATGGCTACACCTTC. It codes for CASSLTIPDPNYGYTF.

The rearrangement uses TRBV29-1 and TRBJ1-2; 10 bases match TRBD1. This CDR3 has 14 amino acids. CDR1 and CDR2 (germline): SQVTM, ANQGSEA. V trimming: 2 bases; J trimming: 3 bases; junction bases outside the gene matches: 3. The CDR3, as DNA: TGCAGCGTTGAAATGACAGGGGGCGACTATGGCTACACCTTC. It encodes CSVEMTGGDYGYTF. Full variable domain (rest looked up from reference TRBV29-1 and TRBJ1-2): SAVISQKPSRDICQRGTSLTIQCQVDSQVTMMFWYRQQPGQSLTLIATANQGSEATYESGFVIDKFPISRPNLTFSTLTVSNMSPEDSSIYLCSVEMTGGDYGYTFGSGTRLTVV.

This chain links TRBV30 with TRBJ2-3; tentative D call: TRBD2 (6 bases). V was pared by 7 bases and J by 6 bases, with 17 bases between. The CDR3 runs 13 residues. The germline V gene encodes CDR1 GTSNPN and CDR2 SVGIG (reference sequence). The CDR3 DNA is TGTGCCTCCTTGGCCAGGGAGGCGGATACGCAGTATTTT. Protein sequence: CASLAREADTQYF.

The chain recombines TRBV7-2 with TRBJ2-5; D not resolved. Germline V gene sequence: CDR1 SGHTA, CDR2 FQGNSA. Trimming stripped 1 base from V and 4 bases from J, with 10 bases between. This CDR3 contains 14 residues. Written as DNA, the CDR3 is TGTGCCAGCAGCTTAGGACTCCTCGGAGAGACCCAGTACTTC. Its protein is CASSLGLLGETQYF.

This chain connects TRBV27 to TRBJ2-7; weak D call: TRBD2 (5 bases). V lost 6 bases and J lost 0, with 15 bases in between. CDR3 size: 15 residues. The germline V gene has CDR1 MNHEY and CDR2 SMNVEV (reference sequence). The CDR3 DNA follows: TGTGCCAGCAGCCCCGGACTCGGCCCCTCCTACGAGCAGTACTTC. It yields the protein CASSPGLGPSYEQYF.

This chain links TRBV7-9 with TRBJ2-7; D unclear. In germline, CDR1 is SEHNR, CDR2 FQNEAQ (reference sequence). CDR3 length equals 12 residues. V shed 1 base and J shed 6 bases, with 7 bases lying between them. In nucleotides, the CDR3 is TGTGCCAGCAGCTTAGGTGGCGGCGAGCAGTACTTC. Its translation: CASSLGGGEQYF.

The chain couples TRBV30 to TRBJ1-1, with D maybe TRBD1 (5 bases). V was shortened by 8 bases and J by 6 bases, with 16 bases between the two germline ends. CDR1 and CDR2 from the germline V gene are GTSNPN and SVGIG (reference sequence). CDR3 length equals 12 residues. CDR3 bases: TGTGCCGCTGCCTGGGGCAGCCCTGAAGCTTTCTTT. Translating it yields CAAAWGSPEAFF.

This clone was counted only a few times. The chain links TRBV2 to TRBJ2-2; TRBD2 agrees at 8 bases. The germline V gene has CDR1 SNHLY and CDR2 FYNNEI. The CDR3 has 16 residues. V was pared by 3 bases and J by 0 bases, with 3 bases of the junction left unmatched. The CDR3 coding sequence is TGTGCCAGCAGTGATAAGCGGGGGTCGAACACCGGGGAGCTGTTTTTT. Protein product: CASSDKRGSNTGELFF. The full variable domain, in which reference TRBV2 and TRBJ2-2 provide the parts outside the CDR3, is EPEVTQTPSHQVTQMGQEVILRCVPISNHLYFYWYRQILGQKVEFLVSFYNNEISEKSEIFDDQFSVERPDGSNFTLKIRSTKLEDSAMYFCASSDKRGSNTGELFFGEGSRLTVL.

This sequence joins TRBV7-2 and TRBJ2-4; D remains unclear. CDR3 size: 14 residues. V was clipped by 2 bases and J by 5 bases, with 10 bases between them. CDR1 and CDR2 from the germline V gene are SGHTA and FQGNSA. The CDR3 DNA reads as TGTGCCAGCAGCTTACGAGGCTCCCAAAACATTCAGTACTTC. Residues: CASSLRGSQNIQYF.

The CDR3 DNA follows: TGCGCCAGCAGCCGAGCCGATATATCATTTGCCTCCTACGAGCAGTACTTC. Its protein is CASSRADISFASYEQYF. The genes are TRBV4-1 and TRBJ2-7; D gene unclear. Trimming took 4 bases from V and 0 from J, leaving 19 bases between them. Germline V CDR1 and CDR2: MGHRA, YSYEKL. The CDR3 has 17 amino acids.

V usage is TRBV30 and J usage is TRBJ2-1, with 8 bases fitting TRBD1. Per the germline V gene, CDR1 is GTSNPN and CDR2 is SVGIG (reference sequence). The CDR3 length is 14 residues. V gave up 0 bases and J gave up 9 bases; unmatched junction bases: 7. The CDR3 DNA follows: TGTGCCTGGAGTGTCCGGACAGGGATTAGTGAGCAGTTCTTC. Protein product: CAWSVRTGISEQFF.

This clone appeared a few times. This chain joins TRBV7-2 and TRBJ2-1; tentatively, D is TRBD2 (6 bases). CDR1 and CDR2 (germline): SGHTA, FQGNSA. V lost 5 bases and J 5 bases, leaving 13 bases between the germline ends. The CDR3 runs to 14 residues. Here the CDR3 reads CASSTTGTHNEQFF. In DNA form, the CDR3 reads TGTGCCAGCAGCACAACCGGGACTCACAATGAGCAGTTCTTC. Full variable domain (rest looked up from reference TRBV7-2 and TRBJ2-1): GAGVSQSPSNKVTEKGKDVELRCDPISGHTALYWYRQSLGQGLEFLIYFQGNSAPDKSGLPSDRFSAERTGGSVSTLTIQRTQQEDSAVYLCASSTTGTHNEQFFGPGTRLTVL.